The 28 T cell receptor beta chains below were found in one sample sequenced in a study. TCRdb passed the RT-PCR reads through MiXCR, listing each CDR3 protein once. Of about 680,000 distinct CDR3 sequences in the sample, approximately 15% were seen once. Sequenced sample: memory CD4+ T cells from blood. The receptors were gathered from a female donor in good health, serving as a healthy control.

The chain links TRBV20-1 to TRBJ2-3, with 10 bases lining up with TRBD1. Per germline, CDR1 DFQATT and CDR2 SNEGSKA (reference sequence). CDR3 length: 14 amino acids. V was clipped by 7 bases and J by 1 base; unmatched bases: 5. CDR3 protein: CSVTGTGGTDTQYF. DNA of the CDR3: TGCAGTGTTACCGGGACAGGGGGCACAGATACGCAGTATTTT.

This clonotype was recorded many times. This chain uses TRBV6-5 with TRBJ2-1, with 9 bases that match TRBD2. The CDR3 runs to 14 residues. The J segment lost 10 bases and the V segment lost 8 bases, leaving 12 bases of the junction unmatched. In germline, CDR1 is MNHEY, CDR2 SVGAGI. The CDR3 nucleotides are TGTGCCAGCCTCCCTAGCGGGGCCTTTCGGGAGCAGTTCTTC. This codes for CASLPSGAFREQFF.

This chain uses TRBV6-2 or TRBV6-3 with TRBJ2-1, with D possibly being TRBD2 (6 bases). Germline V lookup: CDR1 MNHEY, CDR2 SVGEGT. This CDR3 spans 15 amino acids. V was pared by 8 bases and J by 7 bases, with 21 bases between. The CDR3 reads CASGPVGTPRNEQFF. In DNA form, the CDR3 reads TGTGCCAGCGGACCGGTTGGGACTCCTCGGAATGAGCAGTTCTTC.

For this clonotype: The junction does not match germline at one end; this may be a read error. The J gene is TRBJ2-4, the V gene TRBV7-2, with 10 positions matching TRBD1. The V gene's germline CDR1 is SGHTA and CDR2 FQGNSA. This CDR3 is built from 16 residues. The CDR3 region has the DNA TGTGCCAGCAGCCCGACAGGGGGCAAAACCAAAAACATGCAGTACTTC. The encoded protein is CASSPTGGKTKNMQYF.

This clonotype was observed a few times. The V gene is TRBV27, the J gene TRBJ2-1; 8 nucleotides agree with TRBD1. Germline loops: CDR1 MNHEY, CDR2 SMNVEV (reference sequence). Unmatched junction bases numbered 15, after V lost 0 bases and J lost 14 bases. The CDR3 sequence is 16 residues long. Here the CDR3 reads CASSLSTRTGLSREFF. CDR3 in DNA: TGTGCCAGCAGTTTATCCACCCGGACAGGGTTGAGTAGGGAGTTCTTC.

This clonotype has a count of ten or more. The chain couples TRBV7-9 to TRBJ1-1; D unclear. V dropped 4 bases and J dropped 5 bases, with 8 bases sitting between them. The CDR3 length is 12 residues. Germline CDR1 reads SEHNR; CDR2 reads FQNEAQ (reference sequence). CDR3 coding DNA: TGTGCCAGCAGCTCTGACGGTACTGAAGCTTTCTTT. Protein: CASSSDGTEAFF.

The chain joins TRBV6-5 to TRBJ2-1; tentatively, D is TRBD2 (6 bases). Trimming shortened V by 7 bases and J by 7 bases, and 20 bases separated the two germline ends. This CDR3 comprises 15 residues. Germline V lookup: CDR1 MNHEY, CDR2 SVGAGI. DNA of the CDR3: TGTGCCAGCATGACCGTTGGAGGGAGTAGTAATGAGCAGTTCTTC. This encodes CASMTVGGSSNEQFF.

In its sample, this clonotype was seen a few times. The chain joins TRBV20-1 to TRBJ1-2; D gene ambiguous. The CDR3 totals 14 residues. With 5 bases removed from V and 2 bases from J, the gap between germline ends came to 15 bases. Looked up from germline, CDR1 is DFQATT and CDR2 is SNEGSKA (reference sequence). CDR3 sequence: CSAAQDLGNYGYTF. In DNA, the CDR3 is TGCAGTGCTGCCCAGGACCTAGGGAACTATGGCTACACCTTC.

The gene calls are TRBV28 and TRBJ2-5, with D maybe TRBD2 (6 bases). Looked up from germline, CDR1 is MDHEN and CDR2 is SYDVKM. CDR3 length equals 13 residues. Trimming stripped 9 bases from V and 2 bases from J, with 13 bases between. CDR3 loop: CASHKGLQETQYF. In DNA form, the CDR3 reads TGTGCCAGTCACAAGGGACTGCAAGAGACCCAGTACTTC.

The chain employs TRBV20-1 and TRBJ2-5; tentative D call: TRBD2 (5 bases). Germline CDR1 and CDR2: DFQATT and SNEGSKA (reference sequence). CDR3 length equals 13 residues. The V end lost 5 bases, the J end lost 5 bases, and 15 bases lay between the germline ends. The CDR3 here is CSAFRTADETQYF. For the CDR3, the DNA is TGCAGTGCTTTTAGGACTGCTGACGAGACCCAGTACTTC.

This clonotype was counted many times. The chain couples TRBV29-1 to TRBJ1-1; weak D call: TRBD1 (5 bases). The germline gives CDR1 SQVTM, CDR2 ANQGSEA. V lost 4 bases and J 0 bases, leaving 21 bases between the germline ends. The CDR3 totals 17 residues. The CDR3 bases are TGCAGCGTTGTCCCCCGGGCAGGGTCCCTCATGAACACTGAAGCTTTCTTT. It is translated as CSVVPRAGSLMNTEAFF.

The V gene is TRBV5-1, the J gene TRBJ1-4; no clear D. V lost 3 bases and J lost 3, with 12 bases in between. The CDR3 runs to 15 residues. CDR1 is SGHRS, CDR2 YFSETQ, per germline. The CDR3, as DNA: TGCGCCAGCAGCTCGGATGCAGGCTCTAATGAAAAACTGTTTTTT. It is translated as CASSSDAGSNEKLFF.

This clonotype was detected a few times. The chain employs TRBV12-3 or TRBV12-4 and TRBJ2-2; D perhaps matches TRBD2 (7 bases). The germline V and J ends were trimmed by 8 bases and 0 bases, with 19 bases remaining between them. There are 17 residues in the CDR3. The CDR3 DNA reads as TGTGCCAGCGTATTGGGGCGGGGGCCATCGAACACCGGGGAGCTGTTTTTT. Its translation is CASVLGRGPSNTGELFF.

The chain is built from TRBV7-9 and TRBJ2-1; perhaps TRBD1 as D (6 bases). Trimming took off 10 bases at V and 10 bases at J, with 17 bases between the two ends. CDR1 is SEHNR, CDR2 FQNEAQ, per germline (reference sequence). The CDR3 has 12 residues. The CDR3 protein is CATAKIQGEQFF. In nucleotides, the CDR3 is TGTGCCACCGCGAAAATCCAGGGGGAGCAGTTCTTC.

The V call is TRBV6-1, the J call TRBJ2-5; D is perhaps TRBD1 or TRBD2 (6 bases each). Trimming removed 8 bases at V and 2 bases at J, with 21 bases between. This CDR3 has 16 residues. CDR1 MNHNS and CDR2 SASEGT come from the germline V gene. CDR3 region: CASAEWGASGQETQYF. For the CDR3, the DNA is TGTGCCAGCGCAGAGTGGGGGGCGAGCGGACAAGAGACCCAGTACTTC.

The table lists this clonotype with a few counts. J is TRBJ1-4 and V is TRBV2; the match to TRBD1 covers 8 bases. The germline V gene has CDR1 SNHLY and CDR2 FYNNEI. The V segment lost 4 bases and the J segment 0 bases; nucleotides outside the gene matches: 4. The CDR3 is made up of 16 amino acids. CDR3 sequence reads: CASSGGQGTTNEKLFF. DNA of the CDR3: TGTGCCAGCAGTGGTGGACAGGGAACAACTAATGAAAAACTGTTTTTT.

The J gene is TRBJ2-7, the V gene TRBV21-1. TRBV21-1 is a pseudogene segment. This CDR3 is built from 12 residues. The DNA of the CDR3 is TGTGCCAGCAGCAAAGTATACTACGAGCAGTACTTC. Translation gives CASSKVYYEQYF.

This chain joins TRBV12-3 or TRBV12-4 and TRBJ1-2; D not certain. V lost 6 bases and J lost 5, with 13 bases in between. CDR3 length: 13 amino acids. DNA for the CDR3: TGTGCCAGCAGAGGTGCGGGGAATTATGGCTACACCTTC. This translates into CASRGAGNYGYTF.

This clonotype has more than one count but fewer than ten. The chain's CDR3 is CASSLVGRGSETQYF. The DNA of the CDR3 is TGTGCCAGCAGCTTAGTCGGGAGGGGCTCTGAGACCCAGTACTTC. V usage is TRBV7-2 and J usage is TRBJ2-5; 8 bases line up with TRBD2. The CDR3 consists of 15 residues. The junction had 6 bases not matched to a gene; V was cut back by 1 base and J by 5 bases. In germline, CDR1 is SGHTA, CDR2 FQGNSA.

This clonotype was found a few times. The chain is built from TRBV7-9 and TRBJ1-2; D unclear. The CDR3 runs 13 residues. The germline V gene encodes CDR1 SEHNR and CDR2 FQNEAQ (reference sequence). V was clipped by 5 bases and J by 5 bases, with 12 bases between them. The CDR3 here is CASSPRPAYGYTF. The CDR3 bases are TGTGCCAGCAGCCCTCGGCCAGCATATGGCTACACCTTC. The variable domain in full, completed from reference TRBV7-9 and TRBJ1-2, reads DTGVSQNPRHKITKRGQNVTFRCDPISEHNRLYWYRQTLGQGPEFLTYFQNEAQLEKSRLLSDRFSAERPKGSFSTLEIQRTEQGDSAMYLCASSPRPAYGYTFGSGTRLTVV.

The chain couples TRBV5-1 to TRBJ2-7, with D hard to call. The V gene's germline CDR1 is SGHRS and CDR2 YFSETQ. The length of the CDR3 is 12 residues. The V and J ends lost 5 bases and 6 bases respectively, with 12 bases between them. The CDR3: CASRRENFEQYF. The CDR3 DNA follows: TGCGCCAGCAGAAGAGAGAATTTCGAGCAGTACTTC.

In its sample, this clonotype was seen a few times. CDR3 bases: TGTGCCAGCAGGCGGACAGGGACCTCTGGAAACACCATATATTTT. This gives the protein CASRRTGTSGNTIYF. This sequence joins TRBV6-6 and TRBJ1-3; 8 bases map to TRBD1. CDR1 and CDR2 from the germline V gene are MNHNY and SVGAGI (reference sequence). The CDR3 runs 15 residues. Losses at the gene ends were 6 bases for V and 0 bases for J; bases not matched to a gene: 4.

There are a few counts of this clonotype. The chain has TRBV5-1 and TRBJ1-1, with TRBD1 as a possible D gene (5 bases). The CDR3 covers 15 residues. In germline, CDR1 is SGHRS, CDR2 YFSETQ. Trimming took off 0 bases at V and 5 bases at J, with 14 bases between the two ends. CDR3 loop: CASSLGVVRGTEAFF. CDR3 DNA: TGCGCCAGCAGCTTGGGGGTTGTCCGGGGGACTGAAGCTTTCTTT.

This clonotype occurred once. This chain links TRBV12-3 or TRBV12-4 with TRBJ1-2; D is possibly TRBD1 (5 bases). With 4 bases removed from V and 6 bases from J, the gap between germline ends came to 18 bases. This CDR3 is 15 amino acids long. For the CDR3, the DNA is TGTGCCAGCAGTTACGGGGGACGGCGGAGGGATGGCTACACCTTC. This encodes CASSYGGRRRDGYTF.

A few counts support this clonotype. The chain has TRBV30 and TRBJ1-1, with a weak D call TRBD1 (5 bases). Trimming shortened V by 6 bases and J by 11 bases, and 16 bases separated the two germline ends. CDR1 and CDR2 (germline): GTSNPN, SVGIG (reference sequence). The CDR3 length is 11 residues. CDR3 amino acids: CACQDVRGAFF. The CDR3 DNA reads TGTGCCTGTCAGGACGTTCGGGGCGCTTTCTTT. The full variable domain, completed using reference TRBV30 and TRBJ1-1, is SQTIHQWPATLVQPVGSPLSLECTVEGTSNPNLYWYRQAAGRGLQLLFYSVGIGQISSEVPQNLSASRPQDRQFILSSKKLLLSDSGFYLCACQDVRGAFFGQGTRLTVV.

This clonotype has a count of ten or more. The V gene is TRBV10-3, the J gene TRBJ2-7; 7 bases align to TRBD2. V dropped 0 bases and J dropped 7; count of bases not matched to a gene: 9. The CDR3 runs to 15 residues. Germline V CDR1 and CDR2: ENHRY, SYGVKD. The chain's CDR3 is CAISESGGGREEQYF. CDR3 nucleotide sequence: TGTGCCATCAGTGAGTCGGGGGGAGGGCGTGAAGAGCAGTACTTC.

Only a few counts were recorded for this clonotype. The chain carries TRBV3-1 and TRBJ2-7; D uncertain. V lost 2 bases, J lost 5 bases, and 7 bases lay in between. The CDR3 totals 12 residues. Germline CDR1 is LGHDT and CDR2 is YNNKEL (reference sequence). The CDR3 bases are TGTGCCAGCAGCCAAAGATCCCACGAGCAGTACTTC. Translated: CASSQRSHEQYF.

The table lists this clonotype with a few counts. The chain uses TRBV20-1 and TRBJ2-3; D is possibly TRBD1 (6 bases). The CDR3 contains 13 residues. Germline V gives CDR1 DFQATT, CDR2 SNEGSKA (reference sequence). V was shortened by 6 bases and J by 3 bases, with 13 bases between the two germline ends. The CDR3 nucleotides are TGCAGTGCCGCGGGCAGGGGAACAGATACGCAGTATTTT. This gives the protein CSAAGRGTDTQYF.